This T cell receptor beta chain was documented in a study of T-cell memory formation after mild COVID-19. Study-wide results and limits: CD4+ contracting clones were mainly CM and EM; CD8+ ones, EMRA. The SARS-CoV-2 specificity of second-wave clones reaching peak at day 37 remained unverified. Contracting clones from day 15 to 85 had balanced CD4/CD8; later expanders favoured CD4+.

5'RACE, which relied on constant-segment primers, yielded TCR alpha and TCR beta cDNA libraries carrying sample barcodes and UMIs. TCRdb independently ran MiXCR on the 5' RACE reads; one entry per CDR3 protein. The sample gives about 210,000 distinct CDR3 sequences, approximately 10% of which show up once; roughly 3.2% is in the top ten. This CDR3 is 12 amino acids long. Per germline, CDR1 SQVTM and CDR2 ANQGSEA. The germline V and J ends were trimmed by 6 bases and 2 bases, with 10 bases remaining between them. This clonotype turned up a few times. Its antigen is not identified. The V call is TRBV29-1, the J call TRBJ1-2; no firm D call. This clonotype originated in a man in his late teens or twenties who had mild COVID-19 (a few samples of this study predate the infection). Cell type and time point are not known. Sequencing was carried out using PBMCs or a T cell subset sorted from them (not recorded which). CDR3 sequence reads: CSVRAGNYGYTF. The CDR3 DNA is TGCAGCGTGAGGGCGGGAAACTATGGCTACACCTTC.